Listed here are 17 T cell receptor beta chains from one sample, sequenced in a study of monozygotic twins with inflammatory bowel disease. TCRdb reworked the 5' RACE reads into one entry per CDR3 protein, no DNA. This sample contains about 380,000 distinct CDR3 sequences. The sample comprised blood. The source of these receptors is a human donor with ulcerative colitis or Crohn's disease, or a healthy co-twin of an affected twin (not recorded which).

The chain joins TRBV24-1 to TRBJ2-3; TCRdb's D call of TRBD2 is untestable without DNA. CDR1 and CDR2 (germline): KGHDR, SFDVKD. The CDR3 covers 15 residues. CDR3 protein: CATSDPGRSADTQYF.

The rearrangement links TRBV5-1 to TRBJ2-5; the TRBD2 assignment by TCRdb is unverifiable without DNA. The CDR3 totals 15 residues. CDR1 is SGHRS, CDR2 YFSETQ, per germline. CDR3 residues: CASSSSGGAAWTQYF.

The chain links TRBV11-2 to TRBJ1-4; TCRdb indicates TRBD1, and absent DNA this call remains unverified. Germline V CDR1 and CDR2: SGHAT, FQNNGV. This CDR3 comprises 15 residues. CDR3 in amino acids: CASSFGGTANEKLFF.

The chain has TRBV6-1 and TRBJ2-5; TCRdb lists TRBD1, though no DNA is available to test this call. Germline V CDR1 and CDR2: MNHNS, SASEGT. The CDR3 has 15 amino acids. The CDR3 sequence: CASRDSGGAGETQYF.

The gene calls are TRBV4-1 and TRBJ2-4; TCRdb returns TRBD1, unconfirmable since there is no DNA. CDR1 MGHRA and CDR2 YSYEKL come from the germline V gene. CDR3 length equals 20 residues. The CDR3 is CASSQAAGGRSDRAKNIQYF.

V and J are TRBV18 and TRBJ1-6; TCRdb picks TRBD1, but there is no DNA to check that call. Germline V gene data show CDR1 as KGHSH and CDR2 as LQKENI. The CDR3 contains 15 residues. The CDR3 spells CASSSAWGPDSPLHF.

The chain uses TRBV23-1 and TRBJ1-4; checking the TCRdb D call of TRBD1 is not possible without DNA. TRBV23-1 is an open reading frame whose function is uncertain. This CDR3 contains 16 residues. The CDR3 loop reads CASSQSDGTVNEKLFF.

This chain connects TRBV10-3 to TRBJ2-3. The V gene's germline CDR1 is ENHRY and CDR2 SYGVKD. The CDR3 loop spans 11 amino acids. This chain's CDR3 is CAISQGDTQYF.

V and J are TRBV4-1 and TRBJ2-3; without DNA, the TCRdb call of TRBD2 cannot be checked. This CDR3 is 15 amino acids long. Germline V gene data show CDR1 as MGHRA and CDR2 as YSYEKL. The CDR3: CASSRDRDLRGTQYF.

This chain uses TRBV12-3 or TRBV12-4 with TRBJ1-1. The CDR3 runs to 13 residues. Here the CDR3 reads CASSFLVAVSAFF.

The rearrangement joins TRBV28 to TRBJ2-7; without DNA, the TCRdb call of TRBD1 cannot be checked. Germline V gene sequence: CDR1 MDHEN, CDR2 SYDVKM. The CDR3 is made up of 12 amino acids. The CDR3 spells CASSNPDRGRYF.

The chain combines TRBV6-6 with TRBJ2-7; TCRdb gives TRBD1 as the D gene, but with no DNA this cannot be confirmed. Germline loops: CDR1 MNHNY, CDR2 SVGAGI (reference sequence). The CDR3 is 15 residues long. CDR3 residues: CASRRQGKDSYEQYF.

The CDR3: CASSGNRGGYSNQPQHF. The genes are TRBV28 and TRBJ1-5; the TCRdb D gene call, TRBD1, has no DNA to confirm it. The CDR3 covers 17 residues. Germline CDR1 and CDR2: MDHEN and SYDVKM.

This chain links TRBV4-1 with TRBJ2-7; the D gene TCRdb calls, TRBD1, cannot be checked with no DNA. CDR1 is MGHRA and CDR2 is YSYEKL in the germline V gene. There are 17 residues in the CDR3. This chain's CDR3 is CASSQGPPGQGSYEQYF.

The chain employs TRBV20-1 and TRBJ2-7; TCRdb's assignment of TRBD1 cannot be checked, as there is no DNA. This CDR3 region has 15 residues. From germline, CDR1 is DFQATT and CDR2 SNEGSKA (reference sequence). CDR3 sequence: CSARDQGGISYEQYF.

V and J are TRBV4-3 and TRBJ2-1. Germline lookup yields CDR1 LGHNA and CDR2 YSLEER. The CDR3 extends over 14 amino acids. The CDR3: CASSQDPAYNEQFF.

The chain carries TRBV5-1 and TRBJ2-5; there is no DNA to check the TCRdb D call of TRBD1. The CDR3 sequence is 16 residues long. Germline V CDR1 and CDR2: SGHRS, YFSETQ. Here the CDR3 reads CASSLTGGDRGRQQYF.